The text below deals with one T cell receptor (beta chain). Its antigen remains unidentified. This may be a read error, as it is one base from a much larger clone. The data were taken from a study of breast tumors, draining lymph nodes, adjacent tissues. Study-wide points: Most tumor T cells seemingly derive from lymph node, then expand in tumor. Tumor T cell lymph node origin was a supported hypothesis, not proven. Luminal-like breast cancer showed significantly higher tumor–nontumor repertoire similarity than basal-like. Tumor TCR diversity was below lymph nodes but above nontumor tissue.

Breast cancer patients provided tissue from their axillary draining lymph nodes. Germline CDR1 is SGHAT and CDR2 is FQNNGV. V dropped 5 bases and J dropped 5; count of bases not matched to a gene: 8. The CDR3 sequence is 14 residues long. TCRdb re-called the multiplex PCR reads with MiXCR, one entry per CDR3 protein. The sample shows 200,000 to 300,000 distinct CDR3 sequences, over 25% of them seen only once. The chain uses TRBV11-2 and TRBJ2-5; the match to TRBD1 covers 7 bases. The receptor comes from a female donor with breast cancer. Some clones in this sample may be carry-over from other donors' samples. Sequencing input: axillary lymph node tissue. The CDR3 here is CASSQSTGAETQYF. In DNA form, the CDR3 reads TGTGCCAGCAGCCAATCTACAGGGGCTGAGACCCAGTACTTC.